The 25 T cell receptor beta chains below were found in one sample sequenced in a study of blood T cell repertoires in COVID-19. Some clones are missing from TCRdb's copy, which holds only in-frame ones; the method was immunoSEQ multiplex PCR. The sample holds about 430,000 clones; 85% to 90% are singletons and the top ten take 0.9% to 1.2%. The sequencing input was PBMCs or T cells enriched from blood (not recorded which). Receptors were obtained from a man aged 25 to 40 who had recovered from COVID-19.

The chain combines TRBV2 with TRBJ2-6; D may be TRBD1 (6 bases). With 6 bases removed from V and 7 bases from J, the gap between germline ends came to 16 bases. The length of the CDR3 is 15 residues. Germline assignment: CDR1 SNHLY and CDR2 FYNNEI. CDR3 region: CASSDRSGGANVLTF. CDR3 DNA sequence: TGTGCCAGCAGCGACAGGTCTGGGGGTGCCAACGTCCTGACTTTC. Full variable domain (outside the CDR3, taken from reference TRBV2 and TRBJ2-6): EPEVTQTPSHQVTQMGQEVILRCVPISNHLYFYWYRQILGQKVEFLVSFYNNEISEKSEIFDDQFSVERPDGSNFTLKIRSTKLEDSAMYFCASSDRSGGANVLTFGAGSRLTVL.

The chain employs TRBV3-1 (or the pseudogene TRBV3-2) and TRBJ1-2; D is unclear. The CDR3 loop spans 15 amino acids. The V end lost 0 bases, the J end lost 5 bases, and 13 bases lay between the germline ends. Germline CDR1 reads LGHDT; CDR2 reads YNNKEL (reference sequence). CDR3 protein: CASSQELGLLYGYTF. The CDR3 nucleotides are TGTGCCAGCAGCCAAGAGTTAGGACTGCTATATGGCTACACCTTC.

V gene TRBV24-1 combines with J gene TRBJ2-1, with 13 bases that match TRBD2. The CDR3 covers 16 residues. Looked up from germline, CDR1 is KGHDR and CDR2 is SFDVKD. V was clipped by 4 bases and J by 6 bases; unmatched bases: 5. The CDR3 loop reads CATSDRLAGGGNEQFF. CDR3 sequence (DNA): TGTGCCACCAGTGACCGACTAGCGGGAGGCGGCAATGAGCAGTTCTTC.

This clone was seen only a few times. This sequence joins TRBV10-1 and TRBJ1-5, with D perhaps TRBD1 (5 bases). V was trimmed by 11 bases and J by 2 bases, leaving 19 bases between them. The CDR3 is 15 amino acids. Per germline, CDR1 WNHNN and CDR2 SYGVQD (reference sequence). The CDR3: CAVSRVGFGNQPQHF. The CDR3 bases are TGCGCCGTAAGCAGGGTGGGTTTTGGCAATCAGCCCCAGCATTTT.

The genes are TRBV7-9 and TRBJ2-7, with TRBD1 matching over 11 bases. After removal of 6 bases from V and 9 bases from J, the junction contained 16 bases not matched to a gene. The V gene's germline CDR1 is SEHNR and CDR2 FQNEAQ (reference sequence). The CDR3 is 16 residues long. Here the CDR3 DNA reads TGTGCCAGCAGTTCGTCCGGGACAGGGGGTGGCGATAGGCAGTACTTC. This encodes CASSSSGTGGGDRQYF.

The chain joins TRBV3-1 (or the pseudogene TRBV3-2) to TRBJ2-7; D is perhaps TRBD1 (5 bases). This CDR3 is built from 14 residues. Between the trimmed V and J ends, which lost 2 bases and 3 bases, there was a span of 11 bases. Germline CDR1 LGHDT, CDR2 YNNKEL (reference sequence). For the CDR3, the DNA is TGTGCCAGCAGCCAACAACAGGTAGGCTACGAGCAGTACTTC. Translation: CASSQQQVGYEQYF.

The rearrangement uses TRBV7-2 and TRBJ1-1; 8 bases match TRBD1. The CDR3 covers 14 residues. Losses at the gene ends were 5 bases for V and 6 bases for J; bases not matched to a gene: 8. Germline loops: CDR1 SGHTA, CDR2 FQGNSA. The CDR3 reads CASSQQGVVAEAFF. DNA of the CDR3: TGTGCCAGCAGCCAACAGGGGGTGGTGGCTGAAGCTTTCTTT.

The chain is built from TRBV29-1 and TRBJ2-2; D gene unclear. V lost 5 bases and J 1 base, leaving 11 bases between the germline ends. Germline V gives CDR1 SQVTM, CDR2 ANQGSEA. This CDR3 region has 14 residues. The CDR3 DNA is TGCAGCGTTCTACGTGCGGTGAACACCGGGGAGCTGTTTTTT. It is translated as CSVLRAVNTGELFF.

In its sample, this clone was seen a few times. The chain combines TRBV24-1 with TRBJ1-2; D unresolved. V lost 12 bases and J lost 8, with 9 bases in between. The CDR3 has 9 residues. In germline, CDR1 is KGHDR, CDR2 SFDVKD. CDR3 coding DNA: TGTGCCCCCCCTAAGGGCTACACCTTC. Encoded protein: CAPPKGYTF.

The CDR3: CASSSKGLTEAFF. The DNA of the CDR3 is TGTGCCAGCAGCAGTAAGGGGCTCACTGAAGCTTTCTTT. The rearrangement uses TRBV7-3 and TRBJ1-1; D is possibly TRBD1 (5 bases). Germline assignment: CDR1 SGHTA and CDR2 FQGTGA. Trimming stripped 5 bases from V and 4 bases from J, with 11 bases between. This CDR3 spans 13 amino acids.

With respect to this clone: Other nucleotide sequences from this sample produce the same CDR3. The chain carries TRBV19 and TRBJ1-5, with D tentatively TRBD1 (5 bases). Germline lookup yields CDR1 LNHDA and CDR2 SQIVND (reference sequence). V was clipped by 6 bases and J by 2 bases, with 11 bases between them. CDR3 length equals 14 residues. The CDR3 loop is CASSREGGNQPQHF. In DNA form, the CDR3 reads TGTGCCAGTAGCAGGGAGGGCGGCAATCAGCCCCAGCATTTT.

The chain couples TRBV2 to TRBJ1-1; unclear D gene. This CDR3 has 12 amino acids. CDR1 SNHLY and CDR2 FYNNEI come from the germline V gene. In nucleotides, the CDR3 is TGTGCGTACACTCGAGCGGGGTCTGAAGCTTTCTTT. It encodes CAYTRAGSEAFF.

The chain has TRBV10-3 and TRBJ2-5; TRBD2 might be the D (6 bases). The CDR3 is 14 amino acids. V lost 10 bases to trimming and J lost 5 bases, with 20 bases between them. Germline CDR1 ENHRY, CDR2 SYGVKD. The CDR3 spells CATQNGSAGETQYF. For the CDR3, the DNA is TGTGCCACCCAAAACGGGAGCGCGGGGGAGACCCAGTACTTC.

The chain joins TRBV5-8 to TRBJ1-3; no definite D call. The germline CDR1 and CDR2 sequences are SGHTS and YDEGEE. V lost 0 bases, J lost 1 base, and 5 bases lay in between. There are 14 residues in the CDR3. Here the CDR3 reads CASSLGGSGNTIYF. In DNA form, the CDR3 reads TGTGCCAGCAGCTTGGGCGGATCTGGAAACACCATATATTTT.

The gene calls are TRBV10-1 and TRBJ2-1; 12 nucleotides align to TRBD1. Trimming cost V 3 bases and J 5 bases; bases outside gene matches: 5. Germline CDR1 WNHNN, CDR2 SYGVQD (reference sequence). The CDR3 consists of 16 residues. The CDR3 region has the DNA TGCGCCAGCAGTGAAAGGGACAGGGGGCCAAACAATGAGCAGTTCTTC. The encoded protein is CASSERDRGPNNEQFF.

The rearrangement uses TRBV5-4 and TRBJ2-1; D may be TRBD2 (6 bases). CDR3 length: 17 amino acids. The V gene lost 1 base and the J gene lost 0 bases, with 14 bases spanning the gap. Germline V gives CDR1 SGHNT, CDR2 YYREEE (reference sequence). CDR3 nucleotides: TGTGCCAGCAGCTTGTTCCAGGGACTGGGCTCCTACAATGAGCAGTTCTTC. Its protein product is CASSLFQGLGSYNEQFF.

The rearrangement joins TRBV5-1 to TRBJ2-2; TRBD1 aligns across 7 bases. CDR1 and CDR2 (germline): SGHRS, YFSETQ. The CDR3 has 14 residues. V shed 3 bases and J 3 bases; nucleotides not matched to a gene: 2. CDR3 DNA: TGCGCCAGCAGCTACGGGACAGACACCGGGGAGCTGTTTTTT. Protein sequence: CASSYGTDTGELFF.

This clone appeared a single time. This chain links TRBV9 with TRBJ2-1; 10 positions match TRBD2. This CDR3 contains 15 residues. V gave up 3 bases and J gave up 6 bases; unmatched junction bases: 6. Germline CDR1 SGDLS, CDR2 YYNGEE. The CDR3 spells CASSAAGGASNEQFF. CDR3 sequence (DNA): TGTGCCAGCAGCGCAGCGGGAGGGGCTTCCAATGAGCAGTTCTTC.

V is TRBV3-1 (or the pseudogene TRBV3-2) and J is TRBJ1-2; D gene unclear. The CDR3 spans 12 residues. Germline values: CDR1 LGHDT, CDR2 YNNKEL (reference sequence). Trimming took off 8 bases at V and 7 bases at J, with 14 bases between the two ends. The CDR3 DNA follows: TGTGCCAGCGGCGATGATGGCGGTGGCTACACCTTC. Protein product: CASGDDGGGYTF.

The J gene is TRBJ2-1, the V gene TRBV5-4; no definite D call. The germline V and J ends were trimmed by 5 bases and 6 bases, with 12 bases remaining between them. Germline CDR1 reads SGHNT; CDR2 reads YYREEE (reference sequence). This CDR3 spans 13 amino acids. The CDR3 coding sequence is TGTGCCAGCAGTCCCTATATAATCAATGAGCAGTTCTTC. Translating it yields CASSPYIINEQFF.

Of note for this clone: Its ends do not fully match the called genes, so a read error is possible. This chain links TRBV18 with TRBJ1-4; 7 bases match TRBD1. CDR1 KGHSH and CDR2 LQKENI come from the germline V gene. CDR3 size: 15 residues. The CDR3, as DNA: TGTGCCAGCTCATCACCGACAGGGACTAATGAAAAACTGTTTTTT. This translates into CASSSPTGTNEKLFF.

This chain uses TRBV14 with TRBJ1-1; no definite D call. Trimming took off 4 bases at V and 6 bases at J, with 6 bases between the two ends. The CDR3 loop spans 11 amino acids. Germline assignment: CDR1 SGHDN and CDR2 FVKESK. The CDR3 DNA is TGTGCCAGCAGCCGTGGAGCTGAAGCTTTCTTT. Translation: CASSRGAEAFF.

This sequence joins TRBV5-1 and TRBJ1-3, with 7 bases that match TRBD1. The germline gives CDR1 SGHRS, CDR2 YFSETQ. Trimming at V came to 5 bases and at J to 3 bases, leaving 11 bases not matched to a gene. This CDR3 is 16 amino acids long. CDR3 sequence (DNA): TGCGCCAGCAGGACGGAGGCAGGGGGTAGTGGAAACACCATATATTTT. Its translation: CASRTEAGGSGNTIYF.

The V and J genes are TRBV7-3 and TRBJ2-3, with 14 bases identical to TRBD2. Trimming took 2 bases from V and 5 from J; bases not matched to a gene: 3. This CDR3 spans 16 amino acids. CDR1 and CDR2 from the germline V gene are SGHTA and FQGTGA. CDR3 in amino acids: CASSLVGTSGRDTQYF. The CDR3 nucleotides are TGTGCCAGCAGCTTAGTCGGGACTAGCGGGAGAGATACGCAGTATTTT.

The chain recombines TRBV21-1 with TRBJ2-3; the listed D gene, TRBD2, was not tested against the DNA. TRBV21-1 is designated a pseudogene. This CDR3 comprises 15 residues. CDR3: CASSKLAGGSITQYF. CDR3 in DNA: TGTGCCAGCAGCAAACTAGCGGGAGGGTCAATAACGCAGTATTTT.